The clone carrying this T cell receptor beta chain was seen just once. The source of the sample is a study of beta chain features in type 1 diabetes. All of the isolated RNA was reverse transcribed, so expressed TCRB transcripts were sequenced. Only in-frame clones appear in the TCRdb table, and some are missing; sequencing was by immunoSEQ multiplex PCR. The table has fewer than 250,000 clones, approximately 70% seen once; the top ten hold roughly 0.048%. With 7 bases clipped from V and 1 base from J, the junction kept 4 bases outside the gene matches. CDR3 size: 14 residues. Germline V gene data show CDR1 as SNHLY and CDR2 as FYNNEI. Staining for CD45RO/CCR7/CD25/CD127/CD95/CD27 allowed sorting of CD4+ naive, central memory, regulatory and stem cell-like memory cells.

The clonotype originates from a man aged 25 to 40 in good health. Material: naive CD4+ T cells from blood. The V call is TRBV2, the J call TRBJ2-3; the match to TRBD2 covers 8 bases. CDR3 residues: CASIKLAGTDTQYF. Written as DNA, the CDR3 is TGTGCCAGCATCAAACTAGCGGGCACAGATACGCAGTATTTT.